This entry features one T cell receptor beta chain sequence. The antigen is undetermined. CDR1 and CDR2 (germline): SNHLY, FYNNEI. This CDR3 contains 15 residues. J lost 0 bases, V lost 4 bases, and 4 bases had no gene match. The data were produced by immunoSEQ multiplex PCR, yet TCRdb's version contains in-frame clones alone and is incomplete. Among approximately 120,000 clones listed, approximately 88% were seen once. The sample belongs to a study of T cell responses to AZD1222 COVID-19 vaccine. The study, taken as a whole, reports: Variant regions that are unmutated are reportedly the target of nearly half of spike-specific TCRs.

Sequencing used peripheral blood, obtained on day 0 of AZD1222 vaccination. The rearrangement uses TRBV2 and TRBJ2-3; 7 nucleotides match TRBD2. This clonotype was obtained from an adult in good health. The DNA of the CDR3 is TGTGCCAGCAGTGCACAGCGGGGTAGCACAGATACGCAGTATTTT. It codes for CASSAQRGSTDTQYF.